This T cell receptor (beta chain) was found in a study of blood T cell repertoires in COVID-19. In the study overall: In each case, the material was cDNA or gDNA derived from T cells, B-cell-depleted T cells, or PBMCs.

As originally analysed: Reference gene primer amplification gave estimated nucleated cell counts. The repertoire was sequenced with immunoSEQ multiplex PCR; TCRdb's copy has only in-frame clones and lacks some. The V and J calls and the clone size are those of that table, but D and trimming were determined from the DNA. The table records some 110,000 clones, around 83% of them present only once. Trimming removed 7 bases from V and 7 bases from J; junction bases left unmatched: 10. The CDR3 loop spans 15 amino acids. Germline CDR1 is MDHEN and CDR2 is SYDVKM. The rearrangement joins TRBV28 to TRBJ1-5, with 10 bases identical to TRBD1. This clonotype originated in a man aged 65 to 85 with acute or convalescent COVID-19. Sequencing used peripheral blood. The CDR3 here is CASIQGQGLIQPQHF. The CDR3 bases are TGTGCCAGCATCCAGGGACAGGGGTTAATACAGCCCCAGCATTTT.